The 9 T cell receptor beta chains given below trace back to one sample, sequenced in a study of blood T cell repertoires in COVID-19. Assay: immunoSEQ multiplex PCR; the TCRdb copy retains only in-frame clones and omits some. The sample includes approximately 190,000 clones, 70% to 85% seen only once; the top ten take about 6.9%. Sequenced sample: peripheral blood. The receptors here all came from a human donor with acute or convalescent COVID-19. The donor label of this sample is uncertain.

This clone was picked up a small number of times. The gene calls are TRBV11-2 and TRBJ1-1, with a tentative D call TRBD1 (5 bases). The CDR3 extends over 15 amino acids. Trimming cost V 6 bases and J 4 bases, with 18 bases left between them. Germline assignment: CDR1 SGHAT and CDR2 FQNNGV. CDR3 loop: CASSPNPPGGTEAFF. The CDR3, as DNA: TGTGCCAGCAGTCCAAACCCCCCGGGGGGCACTGAAGCTTTCTTT.

The chain links TRBV12-3 or TRBV12-4 to TRBJ2-7; D perhaps matches TRBD1 (6 bases). V was pared by 6 bases and J by 0 bases, with 9 bases between. This CDR3 region has 13 residues. In nucleotides, the CDR3 is TGTGCCAGCAGACGGGACAACTCCTACGAGCAGTACTTC. Amino acid sequence: CASRRDNSYEQYF.

The rearrangement joins TRBV5-1 to TRBJ1-4; 9 positions match TRBD1. CDR3 size: 17 residues. Trimming took 0 bases from V and 7 from J; bases not matched to a gene: 10. Germline CDR1 reads SGHRS; CDR2 reads YFSETQ. The CDR3 DNA reads TGCGCCAGCAGCTTGGCCGGACTTCGGACAGGGGCTGAAAAACTGTTTTTT. Protein product: CASSLAGLRTGAEKLFF.

In its sample, this clone was seen a few times. This chain uses TRBV19 with TRBJ1-3; 7 bases map to TRBD1. V lost 7 bases, J lost 4 bases, and 7 bases stayed unmatched. CDR3 size: 14 residues. Germline assignment: CDR1 LNHDA and CDR2 SQIVND (reference sequence). In DNA, the CDR3 is TGTGCCAGTACCTTGACAGGGTACGGAAACACCATATATTTT. It translates to CASTLTGYGNTIYF.

The chain combines TRBV27 with TRBJ2-5, with D perhaps matching TRBD2 (6 bases). The CDR3 totals 15 residues. Germline CDR1 reads MNHEY; CDR2 reads SMNVEV (reference sequence). V lost 6 bases, J lost 0 bases, and 14 bases lay in between. CDR3: CASRGGMAHQETQYF. CDR3 coding DNA: TGTGCCAGCAGAGGAGGGATGGCCCACCAAGAGACCCAGTACTTC.

The V call is TRBV5-1, the J call TRBJ2-1; 9 bases match TRBD2. V lost 0 bases to trimming and J lost 9 bases; unmatched junction nucleotides: 7. CDR3 length: 15 amino acids. Germline V gives CDR1 SGHRS, CDR2 YFSETQ. The CDR3 region is CASSLGGLAGSEQFF. The DNA of the CDR3 is TGCGCCAGCAGCTTGGGGGGTCTAGCGGGAAGTGAGCAGTTCTTC.

The chain is built from TRBV28 and TRBJ1-6, with D possibly TRBD1 on 5 matching bases. V was cut by 3 bases and J by 11 bases, with 17 bases left in between. This CDR3 region has 15 residues. Germline V gene lookup returns CDR1 MDHEN and CDR2 SYDVKM. This chain's CDR3 is CASSLGEGHQTPLHF. CDR3 DNA sequence: TGTGCCAGCAGTTTGGGGGAGGGTCATCAGACACCCCTCCACTTT.

The CDR3: CATSEGGRKNIQYF. DNA for the CDR3: TGTGCCACCAGTGAAGGAGGGAGAAAAAACATTCAGTACTTC. V usage is TRBV24-1 and J usage is TRBJ2-4, with TRBD2 as a possible D gene (6 bases). The V end was cut by 4 bases, the J end by 4 bases, with 10 bases between. The CDR3 is 14 amino acids. Germline V gene lookup returns CDR1 KGHDR and CDR2 SFDVKD.

This clone turned up a few times. The chain links TRBV9 to TRBJ2-7, with D perhaps matching TRBD1 (5 bases). V was cut by 0 bases and J by 4 bases, with 14 bases left in between. CDR1 and CDR2 from the germline V gene are SGDLS and YYNGEE. The CDR3 runs to 15 residues. CDR3 protein: CASSVGDRRAYEQYF. Here the CDR3 DNA reads TGTGCCAGCAGCGTAGGTGACAGAAGAGCATACGAGCAGTACTTC.